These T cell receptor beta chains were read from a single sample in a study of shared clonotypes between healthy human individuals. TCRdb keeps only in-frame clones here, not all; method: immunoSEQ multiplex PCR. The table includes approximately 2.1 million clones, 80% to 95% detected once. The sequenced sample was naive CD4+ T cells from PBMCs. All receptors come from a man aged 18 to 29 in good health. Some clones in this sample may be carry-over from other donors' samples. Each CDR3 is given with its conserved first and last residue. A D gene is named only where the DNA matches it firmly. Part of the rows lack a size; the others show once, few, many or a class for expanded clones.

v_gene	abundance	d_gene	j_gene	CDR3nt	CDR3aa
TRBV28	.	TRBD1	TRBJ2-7	TGTGCCAGCAGTCTCGGGACAGCTCACAACGAGCAGTACTTC	CASSLGTAHNEQYF
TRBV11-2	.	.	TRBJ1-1	TGTGCCAGCAGCTTAGAATGGGCGCAGGAAGCTTTCTTT	CASSLEWAQEAFF
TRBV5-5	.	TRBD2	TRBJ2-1	TGTGCCAGCAGCCCTAGCGGGATGTACAATGAGCAGTTCTTC	CASSPSGMYNEQFF
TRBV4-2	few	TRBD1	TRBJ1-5	TGTGCCAGCAGCCTGACAGGGGCGTATAATCAGCCCCAGCATTTT	CASSLTGAYNQPQHF
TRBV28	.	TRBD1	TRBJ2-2	TGTGCCAGCAGTTTACTCCGGGACAGTTCGAACACCGGGGAGCTGTTTTTT	CASSLLRDSSNTGELFF
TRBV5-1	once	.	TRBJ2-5	TGCGCCAGCAGCTTAGAAGGGCGACAAGAGACCCAGTACTTC	CASSLEGRQETQYF
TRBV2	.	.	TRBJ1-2	TGTGCCAGCAGGGAAAGTCCCTCTAACTATGGCTACACCTTC	CASRESPSNYGYTF
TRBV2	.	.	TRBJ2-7	TGTGCCAGCAGTGGCAGTATTACCTACGAGCAGTACTTC	CASSGSITYEQYF
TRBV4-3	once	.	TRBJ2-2	TGCGCCAGCAGCCAAGATTCGCCTTTCGGGATGAACACCGGGGAGCTGTTTTTT	CASSQDSPFGMNTGELFF
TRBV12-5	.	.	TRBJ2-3	TGTGCTAGTGGCCCTGACGGCCGGGGTACGCAGTATTTT	CASGPDGRGTQYF
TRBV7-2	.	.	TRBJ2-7	TGTGCCAGCAGCTTAAGTTGGCTATTCTCCTACGAGCAGTACTTC	CASSLSWLFSYEQYF
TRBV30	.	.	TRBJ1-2	TGTGCCTGGAAGTCAGGGACCTATGGCTACACCTTC	CAWKSGTYGYTF
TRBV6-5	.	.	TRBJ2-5	TGTGCCAGCAGTTACCTCGCCGGACAAGAGACCCAGTACTTC	CASSYLAGQETQYF
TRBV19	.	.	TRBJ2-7	TGTGCCAGTACCCCGGACGGGTCGATCTACGAGCAGTACTTC	CASTPDGSIYEQYF
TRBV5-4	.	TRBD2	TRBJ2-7	TGTGCCAGCAGCCGGAATCAGGGTATAGCGGGAGGTCGCGAGCAGTACTTC	CASSRNQGIAGGREQYF
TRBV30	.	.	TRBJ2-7	TGTGCCTGGAGCGGGACGGTTCGCAACGAGCAGTACTTC	CAWSGTVRNEQYF
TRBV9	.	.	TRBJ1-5	TGTGCCAGCAGCGTAGGGAGGGATCAGCCCCAGCATTTT	CASSVGRDQPQHF
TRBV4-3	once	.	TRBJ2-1	TGCGCCAGCAGCCAAGATTTGGGCAGGGGAAATGAGCAGTTCTTC	CASSQDLGRGNEQFF
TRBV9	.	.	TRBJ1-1	TGTGCCAGCAGCCAACCGGACATCCGACATGAAGCTTTCTTT	CASSQPDIRHEAFF
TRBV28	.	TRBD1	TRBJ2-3	TGTGCCAGCAGTTTGGCCGACAGGGAAGATACGCAGTATTTT	CASSLADREDTQYF
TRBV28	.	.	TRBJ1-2	TGTGCCAGCAGTTACGGGGGCGGGCAGAGCGATCGGGATGGCTACACCTTC	CASSYGGGQSDRDGYTF
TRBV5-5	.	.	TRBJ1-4	TGTGCCAGCACCGGGGACGTGGGTGAAAAACTGTTTTTT	CASTGDVGEKLFF
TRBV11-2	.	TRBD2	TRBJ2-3	TGTGCCAGCAGCCCGGGGGGGAGCACAGATACGCAGTATTTT	CASSPGGSTDTQYF
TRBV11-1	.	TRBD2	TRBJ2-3	TGTGCCAGCAGCCGCCGACTAGCGGGGGCCACAGATACGCAGTATTTT	CASSRRLAGATDTQYF
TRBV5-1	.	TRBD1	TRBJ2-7	TGCGCCAGCAGCGTCCCGGGACAGGGGAAGCAGTACTTC	CASSVPGQGKQYF
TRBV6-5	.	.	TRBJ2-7	TGTGCCAGCAGTTACTCGCAGGCGATCCAATACGAGCAGTACTTC	CASSYSQAIQYEQYF
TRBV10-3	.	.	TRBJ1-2	TGTGCCCTCACCCAGAATTTTGGCTTCTTGGGCTATGGCTACACCTTC	CALTQNFGFLGYGYTF
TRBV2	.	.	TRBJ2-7	TGTGCCAGCGGGCGACAACTCTACGAGCAGTACTTC	CASGRQLYEQYF
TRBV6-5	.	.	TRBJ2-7	TGTGCCAGCAGACCTCCGGGACACTCCTACGAGCAGTACTTC	CASRPPGHSYEQYF
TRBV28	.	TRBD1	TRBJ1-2	TGTGCCAGCAGATTCAACCTGGGACAGAACTATGGCTACACCTTC	CASRFNLGQNYGYTF
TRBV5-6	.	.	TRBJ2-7	TGTGCCAGCAGCTTGGCCAAGCCGGGGAGCTACGAGCAGTACTTC	CASSLAKPGSYEQYF
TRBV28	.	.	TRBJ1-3	TGTGCCAGCAGTTCGGGGGGCTCCGGAAACACCATATATTTT	CASSSGGSGNTIYF
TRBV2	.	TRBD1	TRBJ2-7	TGTGCCAGCAGTGTACCGGGACAGGGTCTCTGGCAGTACTTC	CASSVPGQGLWQYF
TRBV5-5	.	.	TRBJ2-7	TGTGCCAGCAGCACAGAGACGGGGTCCTACGAGCAGTACTTC	CASSTETGSYEQYF
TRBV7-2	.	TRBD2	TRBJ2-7	TGTGCCAGCAGCTTATTGGCGGGAGTGAGCGACGAGCAGTACTTC	CASSLLAGVSDEQYF
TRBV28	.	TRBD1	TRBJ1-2	TGTGCCAGCAGCCGGGGACAGCGAGACTATGGCTACACCTTC	CASSRGQRDYGYTF
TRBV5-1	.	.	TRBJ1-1	TGCGCCAGCAGCTTGCTGTGGAACACTGAAGCTTTCTTT	CASSLLWNTEAFF
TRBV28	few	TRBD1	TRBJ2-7	TGTGCCAGCAGCCGGGACAGCCCCTACGAGCAGTACTTC	CASSRDSPYEQYF
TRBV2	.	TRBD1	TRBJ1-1	TGTGCCAGCAGTGAAGAAGTCAGGGGGCGCCGTGAAGCTTTCTTT	CASSEEVRGRREAFF
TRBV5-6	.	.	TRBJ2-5	TGTGCCAGCAGCTTGTATGGAGGGCGGGAGACCCAGTACTTC	CASSLYGGRETQYF
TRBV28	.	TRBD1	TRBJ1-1	TGTGCCAGCAGTTTATTTCGGACAGGGGAAAACACTGAAGCTTTCTTT	CASSLFRTGENTEAFF
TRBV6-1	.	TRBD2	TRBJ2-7	TGTGCCAGCAGTGCCGGACTAGCGGGAGTTCACGGGGGGTACGAGCAGTACTTC	CASSAGLAGVHGGYEQYF
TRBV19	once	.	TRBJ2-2	TGTGCCAGTCAAAACCGCGGGACTGGCACCGGGGAGCTGTTTTTT	CASQNRGTGTGELFF
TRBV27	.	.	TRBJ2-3	TGTGCCAGCAGTTTCAGGCTAGCGAGGAGCACAGATACGCAGTATTTT	CASSFRLARSTDTQYF
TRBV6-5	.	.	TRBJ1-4	TGTGCCAGCAGTTCCGGGGAGGGCGGCGAAAAACTGTTTTTT	CASSSGEGGEKLFF
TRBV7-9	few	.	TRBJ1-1	TGTGCCAGCAGCACCAGTGGTTCAGGGCCGAACACTGAAGCTTTCTTT	CASSTSGSGPNTEAFF
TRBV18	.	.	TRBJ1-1	TGTGCCAGCTCACCAGCGACAGGATGGGACACTGAAGCTTTCTTT	CASSPATGWDTEAFF
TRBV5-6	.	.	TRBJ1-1	TGTGCCAGCAGCTTAAACAGGAACACTGAAGCTTTCTTT	CASSLNRNTEAFF
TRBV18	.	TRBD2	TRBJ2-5	TGTGCCAGCTCCCGGCTAGCGGACATCCAAGAGACCCAGTACTTC	CASSRLADIQETQYF